This record concerns one TCR beta chain sequence. Its specificity is unknown. Within the sample, other DNA sequences also encode this same CDR3. The sample belongs to a study of OX40 agonist ivuxolimab in advanced cancers. Across the whole study: Given to patients was ivuxolimab, an agonistic anti-OX40 (CD134) antibody. Previous treatment with anti-PD-1, anti-PD-L1 or anti-CTLA-4 therapy was allowed; 40% had received some.

Study observations and caveats: Blood T cells, both CD4+ and CD8+, expanded clonally by week 6 at 0.1 to 3.0 mg/kg. Among the nonresponders, some also had low normalized T-cell clonal expansion.

V lost 0 bases to trimming and J lost 1 base, with 9 bases between them. The germline V gene encodes CDR1 LNHNV and CDR2 YYDKDF (reference sequence). This CDR3 is 15 amino acids long. Profiled with immunoSEQ multiplex PCR; TCRdb holds only in-frame clones, not every one. The table lists 70,000 or so clones, about four fifths of them singletons. The receptor was derived from an adult with an advanced solid tumor such as melanoma, head and neck, liver or kidney cancer. Specimen: CD4+ or CD8+ T cells sorted from blood, collected in a trial of the OX40 agonist ivuxolimab. The rearrangement uses TRBV15 and TRBJ1-1, with D maybe TRBD1 (5 bases). This CDR3 reads CATSREKGANTEAFF. Here the CDR3 DNA reads TGTGCCACCAGCAGAGAGAAAGGGGCGAACACTGAAGCTTTCTTT. Combining the CDR3 with reference TRBV15 and TRBJ1-1 gives the whole variable domain DAMVIQNPRYQVTQFGKPVTLSCSQTLNHNVMYWYQQKSSQAPKLLFHYYDKDFNNEADTPDNFQSRRPNTSFCFLDIRSPGLGDTAMYLCATSREKGANTEAFFGQGTRLTVV.